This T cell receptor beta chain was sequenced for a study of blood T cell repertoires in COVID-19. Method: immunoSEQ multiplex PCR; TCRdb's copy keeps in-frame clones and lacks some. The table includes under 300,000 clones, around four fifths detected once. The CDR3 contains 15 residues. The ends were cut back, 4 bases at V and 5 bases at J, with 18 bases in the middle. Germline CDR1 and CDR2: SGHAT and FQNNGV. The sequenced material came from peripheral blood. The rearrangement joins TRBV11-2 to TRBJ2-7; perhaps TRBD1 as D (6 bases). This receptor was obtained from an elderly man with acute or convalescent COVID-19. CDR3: CASSSSPQGYHEQYF. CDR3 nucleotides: TGTGCCAGCAGCTCAAGCCCCCAGGGGTACCACGAGCAGTACTTC.